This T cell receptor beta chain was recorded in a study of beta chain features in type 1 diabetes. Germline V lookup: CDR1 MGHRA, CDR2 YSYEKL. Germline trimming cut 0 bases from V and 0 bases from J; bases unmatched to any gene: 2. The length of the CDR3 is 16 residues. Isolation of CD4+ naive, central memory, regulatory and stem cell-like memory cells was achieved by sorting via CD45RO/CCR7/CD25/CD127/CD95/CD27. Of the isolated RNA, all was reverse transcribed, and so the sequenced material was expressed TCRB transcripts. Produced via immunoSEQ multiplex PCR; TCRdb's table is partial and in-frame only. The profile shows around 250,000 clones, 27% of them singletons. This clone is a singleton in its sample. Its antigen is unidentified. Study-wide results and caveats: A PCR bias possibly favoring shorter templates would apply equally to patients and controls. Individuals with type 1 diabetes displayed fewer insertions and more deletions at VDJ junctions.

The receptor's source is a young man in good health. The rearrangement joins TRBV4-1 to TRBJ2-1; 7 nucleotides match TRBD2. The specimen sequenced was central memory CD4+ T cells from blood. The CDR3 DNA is TGCGCCAGCAGCCAAGAGGGCGGGAGCTCCTACAATGAGCAGTTCTTC. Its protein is CASSQEGGSSYNEQFF.